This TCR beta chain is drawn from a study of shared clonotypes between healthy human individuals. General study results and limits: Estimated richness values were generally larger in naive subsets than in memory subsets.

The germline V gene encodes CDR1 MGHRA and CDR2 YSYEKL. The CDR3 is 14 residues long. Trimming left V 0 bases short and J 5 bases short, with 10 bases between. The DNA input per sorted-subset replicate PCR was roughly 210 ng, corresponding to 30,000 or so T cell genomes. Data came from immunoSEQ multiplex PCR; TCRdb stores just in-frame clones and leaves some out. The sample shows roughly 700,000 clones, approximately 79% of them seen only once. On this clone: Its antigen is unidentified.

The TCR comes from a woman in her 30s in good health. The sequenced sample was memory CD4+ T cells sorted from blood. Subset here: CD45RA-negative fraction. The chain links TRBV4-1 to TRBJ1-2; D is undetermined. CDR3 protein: CASSQESTVYGYTF. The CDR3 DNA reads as TGCGCCAGCAGCCAAGAGTCGACCGTGTATGGCTACACCTTC.